The source of this T cell receptor (beta chain) is a study of blood T cells in healthy people across ages. The germline gives CDR1 SQVTM, CDR2 ANQGSEA. Trimming at V came to 7 bases and at J to 6 bases, leaving 8 bases not matched to a gene. The CDR3 totals 13 residues. This clonotype was observed a single time. The antigen is undetermined. It was with a sample-barcoded 5' primer and a J-beta primer mix that a second PCR of roughly 7 to 12 cycles was run. TCRdb called the 5' RACE reads again in MiXCR, with one record for every CDR3 protein. The sample has around 1,700,000 distinct CDR3 sequences; approximately 28% are singletons. General study results and limits: Donor CMV status, an unknown factor, possibly confounded changes in expanded clonotypes.

Sequenced material: blood. The chain combines TRBV29-1 with TRBJ2-1, with 8 positions matching TRBD2. The TCR originated in a woman in her 30s in good health. Here the CDR3 DNA reads TGCAGCGGACGGGGGGGGGGCCGCAATGAGCAGTTCTTC. Translating it yields CSGRGGGRNEQFF.